This T cell receptor (beta chain) derives from a study of T cells in Graves' hyperthyroidism and ophthalmopathy. Turning to the study itself: Specimen type is peripheral blood, collected at initial diagnosis prior to any treatment.

This clonotype was recorded many times. The V end lost 4 bases, the J end lost 1 base, and 7 bases lay between the germline ends. Germline CDR1 reads LNHDA; CDR2 reads SQIVND (reference sequence). The CDR3 contains 13 residues. RNA transcripts yielded amplified TCR beta CDR3 regions. HTBI primers drove first-round RT-PCR of the TCR CDR3. MiXCR was run by TCRdb on the multiplex PCR reads, yielding one entry per CDR3 protein. The sample yields approximately 410,000 distinct CDR3 sequences, roughly 15% seen once. Ophthalmopathy patients showed a Clinical Activity Score of at least 3, NOSPECS grade of at least 4 and duration under 3 months. Patients were excluded because of uncontrolled infection, other autoimmune disease, pregnancy or lactation. Around 9.9 ml of fresh peripheral blood supplied the PBMCs.

This TCR derives from a man aged 18 to 29 with Graves' ophthalmopathy. The source material was blood. The chain combines TRBV19 with TRBJ1-1; D gene ambiguous. CDR3 region: CASSTQANTEAFF. Here the CDR3 DNA reads TGTGCCAGTAGTACGCAGGCGAACACTGAAGCTTTCTTT.